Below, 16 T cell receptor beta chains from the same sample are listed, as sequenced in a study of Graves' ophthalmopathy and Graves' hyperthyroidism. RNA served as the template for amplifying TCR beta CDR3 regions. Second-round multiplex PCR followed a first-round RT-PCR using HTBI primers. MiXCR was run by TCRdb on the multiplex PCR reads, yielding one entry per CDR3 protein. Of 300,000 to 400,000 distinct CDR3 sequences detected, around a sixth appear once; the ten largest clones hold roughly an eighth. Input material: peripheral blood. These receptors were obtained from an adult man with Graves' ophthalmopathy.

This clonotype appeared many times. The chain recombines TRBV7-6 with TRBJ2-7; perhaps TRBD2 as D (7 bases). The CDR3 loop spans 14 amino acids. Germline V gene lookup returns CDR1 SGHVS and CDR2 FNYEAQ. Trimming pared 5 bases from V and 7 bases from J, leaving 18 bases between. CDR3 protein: CASSPRRGRGEQYF. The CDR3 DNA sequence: TGTGCCAGCAGCCCTCGACGTGGGAGGGGGGAGCAGTACTTC.

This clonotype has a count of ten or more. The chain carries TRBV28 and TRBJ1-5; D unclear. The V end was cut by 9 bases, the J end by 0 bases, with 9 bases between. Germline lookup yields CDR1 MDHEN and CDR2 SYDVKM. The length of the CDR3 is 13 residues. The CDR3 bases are TGTGCCAGTGAAGTGAATAGCAATCAGCCCCAGCATTTT. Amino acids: CASEVNSNQPQHF.

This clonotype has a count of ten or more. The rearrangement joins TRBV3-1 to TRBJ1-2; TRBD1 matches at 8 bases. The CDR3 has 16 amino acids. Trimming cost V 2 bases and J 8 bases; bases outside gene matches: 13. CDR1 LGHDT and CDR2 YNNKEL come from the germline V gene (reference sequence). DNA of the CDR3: TGTGCCAGCAGCCAACGGCAGGGGGCGATCACACGAGGCTACACCTTC. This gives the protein CASSQRQGAITRGYTF.

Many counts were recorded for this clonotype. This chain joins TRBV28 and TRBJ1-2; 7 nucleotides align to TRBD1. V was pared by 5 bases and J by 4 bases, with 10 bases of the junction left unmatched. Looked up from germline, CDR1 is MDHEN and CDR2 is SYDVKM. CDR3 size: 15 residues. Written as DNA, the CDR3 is TGTGCCAGCAGTATTACAGGGGTTACATCCTATGGCTACACCTTC. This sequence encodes CASSITGVTSYGYTF.

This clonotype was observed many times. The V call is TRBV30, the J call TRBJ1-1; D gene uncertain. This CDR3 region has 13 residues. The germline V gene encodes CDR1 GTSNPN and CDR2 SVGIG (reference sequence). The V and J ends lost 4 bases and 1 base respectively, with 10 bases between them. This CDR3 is CAWKASPNTEAFF. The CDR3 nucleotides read TGTGCCTGGAAGGCAAGCCCGAACACTGAAGCTTTCTTT.

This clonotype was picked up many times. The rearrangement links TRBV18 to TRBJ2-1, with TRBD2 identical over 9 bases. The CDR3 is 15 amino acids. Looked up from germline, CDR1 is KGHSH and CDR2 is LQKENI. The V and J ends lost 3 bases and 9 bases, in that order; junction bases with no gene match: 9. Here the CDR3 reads CASSPTGTSTSEQFF. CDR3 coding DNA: TGTGCCAGCTCACCGACCGGGACTAGCACAAGTGAGCAGTTCTTC.

CDR3 loop: CASRGAGLATEAFF. CDR3 sequence (DNA): TGTGCCAGCAGGGGGGCGGGGTTAGCCACTGAAGCTTTCTTT. The J gene is TRBJ1-1, the V gene TRBV28; maybe TRBD1 (6 bases). This CDR3 spans 14 amino acids. Per germline, CDR1 MDHEN and CDR2 SYDVKM. V lost 6 bases and J 4 bases, leaving 15 bases between the germline ends.

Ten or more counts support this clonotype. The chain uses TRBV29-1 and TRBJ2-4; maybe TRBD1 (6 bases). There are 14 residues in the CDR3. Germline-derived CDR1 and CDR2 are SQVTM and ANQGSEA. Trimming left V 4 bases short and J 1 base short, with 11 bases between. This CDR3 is CSVGGQGAKNIQYF. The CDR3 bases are TGCAGCGTTGGTGGGCAGGGGGCCAAAAACATTCAGTACTTC.

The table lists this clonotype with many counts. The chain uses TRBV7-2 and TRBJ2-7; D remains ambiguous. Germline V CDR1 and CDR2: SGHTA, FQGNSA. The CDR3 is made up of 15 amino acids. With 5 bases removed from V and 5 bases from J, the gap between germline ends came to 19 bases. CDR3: CASSTSINPSNEQYF. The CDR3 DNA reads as TGTGCCAGCAGCACGTCCATAAATCCATCCAACGAGCAGTACTTC.

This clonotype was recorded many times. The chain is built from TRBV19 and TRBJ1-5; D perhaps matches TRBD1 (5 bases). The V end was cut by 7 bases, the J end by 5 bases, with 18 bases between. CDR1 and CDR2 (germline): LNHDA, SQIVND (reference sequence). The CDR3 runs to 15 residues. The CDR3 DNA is TGTGCCAGTAACTTTCAGAGGACACGGGATCAGCCCCAGCATTTT. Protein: CASNFQRTRDQPQHF.

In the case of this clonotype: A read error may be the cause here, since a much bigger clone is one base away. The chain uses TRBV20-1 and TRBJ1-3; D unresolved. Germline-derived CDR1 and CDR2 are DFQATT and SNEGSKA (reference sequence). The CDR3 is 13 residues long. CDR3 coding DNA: TGCAGTGTCAGTCCTTTCTCTGGAGACACCATATATTTT. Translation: CSVSPFSGDTIYF.

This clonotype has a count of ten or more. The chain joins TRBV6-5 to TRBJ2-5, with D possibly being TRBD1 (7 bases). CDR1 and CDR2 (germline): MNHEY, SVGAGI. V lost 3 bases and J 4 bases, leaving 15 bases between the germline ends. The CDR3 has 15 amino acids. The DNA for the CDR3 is TGTGCCAGCAGTTATCAGCCTCAGGGGGGAGAGACCCAGTACTTC. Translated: CASSYQPQGGETQYF.

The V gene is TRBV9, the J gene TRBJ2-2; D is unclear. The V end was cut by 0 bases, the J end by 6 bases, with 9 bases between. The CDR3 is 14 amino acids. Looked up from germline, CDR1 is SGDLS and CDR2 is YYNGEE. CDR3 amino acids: CASSVGRVPGELFF. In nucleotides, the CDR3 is TGTGCCAGCAGCGTAGGGCGTGTTCCCGGGGAGCTGTTTTTT.

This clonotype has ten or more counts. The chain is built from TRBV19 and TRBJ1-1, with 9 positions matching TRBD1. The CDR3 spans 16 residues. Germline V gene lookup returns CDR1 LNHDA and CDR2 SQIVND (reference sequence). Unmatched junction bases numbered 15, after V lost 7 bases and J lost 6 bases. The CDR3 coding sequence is TGTGCCAGTATCCCCGGGACAGGGTGGGGGTCTGCTGAAGCTTTCTTT. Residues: CASIPGTGWGSAEAFF. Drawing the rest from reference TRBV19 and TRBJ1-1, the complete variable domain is DGGITQSPKYLFRKEGQNVTLSCEQNLNHDAMYWYRQDPGQGLRLIYYSQIVNDFQKGDIAEGYSVSREKKESFPLTVTSAQKNPTAFYLCASIPGTGWGSAEAFFGQGTRLTVV.

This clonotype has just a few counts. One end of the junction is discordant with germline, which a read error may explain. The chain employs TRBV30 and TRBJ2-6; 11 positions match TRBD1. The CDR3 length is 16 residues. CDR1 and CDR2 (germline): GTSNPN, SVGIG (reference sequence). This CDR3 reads CAWGTGGSSGADVLTF. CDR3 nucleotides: TGTGCCTGGGGGACAGGGGGGAGCTCTGGGGCCGACGTCCTGACTTTC.

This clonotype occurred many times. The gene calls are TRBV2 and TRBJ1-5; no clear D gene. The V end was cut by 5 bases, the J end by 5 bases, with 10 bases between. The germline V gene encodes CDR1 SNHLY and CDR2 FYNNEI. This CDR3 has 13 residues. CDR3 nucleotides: TGTGCCAGCAGTCCTACTAATTATCAGCCCCAGCATTTT. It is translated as CASSPTNYQPQHF.